The 25 T cell receptor beta chains in this list originate from one sample, sequenced in a study of blood T cell repertoires in COVID-19. The protocol was immunoSEQ multiplex PCR, while the TCRdb copy is restricted to in-frame clones and leaves out a portion. The sample includes 450,000 to 500,000 clones, approximately 85% of them seen just once. Sequencing was performed on peripheral blood. The receptors originated from a human donor in a cohort sampled during active COVID-19.

The CDR3 DNA sequence: TGCGCCAGCAGCCGAGGACTGACGAACACTGAAGCTTTCTTT. The encoded protein is CASSRGLTNTEAFF. The V call is TRBV4-1, the J call TRBJ1-1; D unresolved. V shed 4 bases and J shed 1 base, with 10 bases lying between them. Germline CDR1 reads MGHRA; CDR2 reads YSYEKL. The CDR3 sequence is 14 residues long.

This clone appeared once. The chain links TRBV11-2 to TRBJ2-1, with 11 bases identical to TRBD2. This CDR3 is 14 amino acids long. Germline-derived CDR1 and CDR2 are SGHAT and FQNNGV. After removal of 1 base from V and 9 bases from J, the junction contained 2 bases not matched to a gene. CDR3 sequence (DNA): TGTGCCAGCAGCTTAGTAGCGGGAGGGGGTGAGCAGTTCTTC. Translation gives CASSLVAGGGEQFF.

The rearrangement uses TRBV6-6 and TRBJ2-3; 10 nucleotides match TRBD2. The CDR3 is 19 amino acids. V shed 6 bases and J 6 bases; nucleotides not matched to a gene: 21. Germline CDR1 and CDR2: MNHNY and SVGAGI (reference sequence). CDR3 protein: CASSSIWASGGSWSDTQYF. The CDR3 DNA is TGTGCCAGCAGCTCTATATGGGCTAGCGGGGGCTCGTGGTCGGATACGCAGTATTTT.

The chain carries TRBV28 and TRBJ1-6; a possible D gene is TRBD1 (5 bases). Per germline, CDR1 MDHEN and CDR2 SYDVKM. This CDR3 has 16 amino acids. The germline V and J ends were trimmed by 4 bases and 0 bases, with 10 bases remaining between them. DNA of the CDR3: TGTGCCAGCAGTTCGGCGGGGGGCTCCTATAATTCACCCCTCCACTTT. This codes for CASSSAGGSYNSPLHF.

The sample holds a few counts of this clone. The same CDR3 also results from other DNA sequences found in this sample. The chain couples TRBV10-3 to TRBJ2-7, with 9 bases identical to TRBD1. V was clipped by 0 bases and J by 3 bases; unmatched bases: 0. Germline V gene sequence: CDR1 ENHRY, CDR2 SYGVKD. The CDR3 is 14 amino acids. DNA for the CDR3: TGTGCCATCAGTGAGTCGGACAGGGGCTACGAGCAGTACTTC. This translates into CAISESDRGYEQYF.

The chain is built from TRBV7-3 and TRBJ1-2; 8 bases agree with TRBD1. The CDR3 runs 15 residues. V was pared by 5 bases and J by 9 bases, with 14 bases of the junction left unmatched. Germline V lookup: CDR1 SGHTA, CDR2 FQGTGA. The CDR3 region has the DNA TGTGCCAGCAGCCGGAGCGGACAGGGAATTTATCGCTACACCTTC. This gives the protein CASSRSGQGIYRYTF.

The chain recombines TRBV5-1 with TRBJ1-4, with D possibly being TRBD1 (5 bases). The germline gives CDR1 SGHRS, CDR2 YFSETQ. Deletions cut 3 bases from V and 7 bases from J, with 25 bases between. This CDR3 has 18 amino acids. CDR3 residues: CASSSGRRQGMAREKLFF. In nucleotides, the CDR3 is TGCGCCAGCAGCTCCGGTAGGCGTCAGGGCATGGCCCGTGAAAAACTGTTTTTT.

This clone was found once. The chain carries TRBV11-2 and TRBJ2-5; a weak D match, TRBD2 (6 bases). Germline V gene data show CDR1 as SGHAT and CDR2 as FQNNGV. The length of the CDR3 is 16 residues. V lost 3 bases and J 1 base, leaving 15 bases between the germline ends. In nucleotides, the CDR3 is TGTGCCAGCAGCTTTACCAGCGGGCAACTCCAAGAGACCCAGTACTTC. Protein sequence: CASSFTSGQLQETQYF.

In nucleotides, the CDR3 is TGCAGCGTTGTCGGTCGGGAGGGTTTTGCTAGGCCAACTAATGAAAAACTGTTTTTT. It codes for CSVVGREGFARPTNEKLFF. V gene TRBV29-1 combines with J gene TRBJ1-4; D not certain. Germline V gives CDR1 SQVTM, CDR2 ANQGSEA. V lost 4 bases, J lost 0 bases, and 24 bases lay in between. CDR3 length equals 19 residues.

This chain uses TRBV19 with TRBJ2-7; 11 bases line up with TRBD2. V shed 4 bases, J shed 0 bases, and the junction held 5 bases outside the gene matches. The CDR3 sequence is 16 residues long. Germline values: CDR1 LNHDA, CDR2 SQIVND (reference sequence). CDR3 in amino acids: CASSTRLAGPSYEQYF. In nucleotides, the CDR3 is TGTGCCAGTAGTACGCGACTAGCGGGGCCCTCCTACGAGCAGTACTTC.

DNA of the CDR3: TGCGCCAGCAGCTTGGGTGGGAGGAGTGCCGGGGAGCTGTTTTTT. Translation gives CASSLGGRSAGELFF. The V call is TRBV5-1, the J call TRBJ2-2; perhaps TRBD2 as D (6 bases). Trimming stripped 0 bases from V and 6 bases from J, with 12 bases between. CDR3 size: 15 residues. The germline V gene encodes CDR1 SGHRS and CDR2 YFSETQ.

The genes are TRBV27 and TRBJ1-4; 9 nucleotides align to TRBD1. Looked up from germline, CDR1 is MNHEY and CDR2 is SMNVEV (reference sequence). V was clipped by 4 bases and J by 4 bases; unmatched bases: 7. The CDR3 is 16 residues long. The CDR3 loop reads CASSSHGQGNNEKLFF. The CDR3 bases are TGTGCCAGCAGTTCCCACGGACAGGGGAATAATGAAAAACTGTTTTTT.

This clone was detected a few times. CDR3 loop: CASSSGNSGYEQYF. As DNA, the CDR3 is TGTGCCAGCAGCTCCGGGAACTCCGGCTACGAGCAGTACTTC. The V gene is TRBV5-4, the J gene TRBJ2-7; D is perhaps TRBD2 (5 bases). The CDR3 has 14 residues. Germline loops: CDR1 SGHNT, CDR2 YYREEE (reference sequence). The ends were cut back, 3 bases at V and 3 bases at J, with 13 bases in the middle.

The CDR3 sequence is CAWSITMGQGANQPQHF. The CDR3, as DNA: TGTGCCTGGAGTATTACTATGGGACAGGGTGCCAATCAGCCCCAGCATTTT. The J gene is TRBJ1-5, the V gene TRBV30; TRBD1 aligns across 9 bases. CDR1 is GTSNPN, CDR2 SVGIG, per germline (reference sequence). With 2 bases clipped from V and 3 bases from J, the junction kept 11 bases outside the gene matches. The CDR3 sequence is 17 residues long.

This clone was seen only once. This chain connects TRBV29-1 to TRBJ2-6; the D is unclear. V was pared by 4 bases and J by 1 base, with 8 bases between. The CDR3 sequence is 14 residues long. Per the germline V gene, CDR1 is SQVTM and CDR2 is ANQGSEA. Here the CDR3 DNA reads TGCAGCGTTGGGCCAACGTCTGGGGCCAACGTCCTGACTTTC. It encodes CSVGPTSGANVLTF.

V gene TRBV9 combines with J gene TRBJ2-2, with a possible D match to TRBD2 (6 bases). The germline V gene encodes CDR1 SGDLS and CDR2 YYNGEE. The CDR3 loop spans 14 amino acids. V shed 6 bases and J shed 1 base, with 10 bases lying between them. The CDR3 DNA is TGTGCCAGCACCCTTAGCGGGAACACCGGGGAGCTGTTTTTT. Its protein product is CASTLSGNTGELFF.

The chain has TRBV3-1 (or the pseudogene TRBV3-2) and TRBJ2-1, with D possibly being TRBD2 (6 bases). Trimming took 1 base from V and 4 from J, leaving 11 bases between them. The CDR3 contains 15 residues. Germline V lookup: CDR1 LGHDT, CDR2 YNNKEL (reference sequence). The CDR3 here is CASSQGRETYNEQFF. The DNA of the CDR3 is TGTGCCAGCAGCCAAGGGCGGGAAACTTACAATGAGCAGTTCTTC.

The DNA for the CDR3 is TGTGCCTGGAGTGCCCTCCGGGGAGCCTATGGCTACACCTTC. It yields the protein CAWSALRGAYGYTF. The V and J genes are TRBV30 and TRBJ1-2; no firm D call. Germline assignment: CDR1 GTSNPN and CDR2 SVGIG (reference sequence). The germline V and J ends were trimmed by 1 base and 4 bases, with 13 bases remaining between them. This CDR3 spans 14 amino acids.

The chain recombines TRBV4-1 with TRBJ1-3; D possibly corresponds to TRBD1 (6 bases). Germline CDR1 and CDR2: MGHRA and YSYEKL. V lost 1 base, J lost 0 bases, and 10 bases lay in between. This CDR3 region has 16 residues. The CDR3 coding sequence is TGCGCCAGCAGCCAAGGGCAGGGGATCTCTGGAAACACCATATATTTT. Translated: CASSQGQGISGNTIYF.

The rearrangement joins TRBV9 to TRBJ1-1; 7 bases map to TRBD1. Losses at the gene ends were 4 bases for V and 1 base for J; bases not matched to a gene: 4. This CDR3 has 14 amino acids. The V gene's germline CDR1 is SGDLS and CDR2 YYNGEE. Here the CDR3 reads CASSFTGENTEAFF. In DNA, the CDR3 is TGTGCCAGCAGCTTCACAGGGGAGAACACTGAAGCTTTCTTT.

The chain links TRBV11-2 to TRBJ1-3, with TRBD1 as a possible D gene (6 bases). The CDR3 runs 14 residues. The V end lost 1 base, the J end lost 5 bases, and 9 bases lay between the germline ends. From germline, CDR1 is SGHAT and CDR2 FQNNGV. DNA for the CDR3: TGTGCCAGCAGCTTAGCGCAGGGGAGAAACACCATATATTTT. Protein product: CASSLAQGRNTIYF.

The chain uses TRBV21-1 and TRBJ1-3. TRBV21-1 is described as a pseudogene. The length of the CDR3 is 17 residues. The CDR3 loop is CASSKVLREGTGNTIYF. CDR3 in DNA: TGTGCCAGCAGCAAAGTATTGAGGGAGGGAACTGGAAACACCATATATTTT.

The V call is TRBV6-5, the J call TRBJ1-5, with TRBD1 as a possible D gene (5 bases). Per germline, CDR1 MNHEY and CDR2 SVGAGI. The CDR3 totals 14 residues. The V end was cut by 2 bases, the J end by 3 bases, with 8 bases between. The CDR3 coding sequence is TGTGCCAGCAGTTACAGGACAAACAATCAGCCCCAGCATTTT. Protein: CASSYRTNNQPQHF.

The chain couples TRBV19 to TRBJ2-7; possible D gene TRBD1, 6 bases. CDR3 length: 15 residues. Looked up from germline, CDR1 is LNHDA and CDR2 is SQIVND (reference sequence). The germline V and J ends were trimmed by 4 bases and 0 bases, with 13 bases remaining between them. CDR3 loop: CASSKDSIGSYEQYF. The CDR3 coding sequence is TGTGCCAGTAGTAAGGACAGCATTGGCTCCTACGAGCAGTACTTC.

V usage is TRBV5-4 and J usage is TRBJ1-4, with 8 nucleotides matching TRBD1. The CDR3 is 16 residues long. Germline CDR1 and CDR2: SGHNT and YYREEE (reference sequence). J gave up 8 bases and V 0 bases, and 9 bases lay outside the gene matches. In DNA, the CDR3 is TGTGCCAGCAGCTTGGGGACGGACAGGGCTGGGGAAAAACTGTTTTTT. This encodes CASSLGTDRAGEKLFF.